The 2 T cell receptor beta chains below all came from one sample that was sequenced in a study of blood T cell repertoires in COVID-19. Produced via immunoSEQ multiplex PCR; TCRdb's table is partial and in-frame only. The table has 250,000 to 300,000 clones, under 90% seen once. The sequencing input was peripheral blood. The receptor source for this set is a woman aged 60 to 75 with active or convalescent COVID-19.

The rearrangement links TRBV7-6 to TRBJ1-3; D is uncertain. The CDR3 has 17 amino acids. Germline loops: CDR1 SGHVS, CDR2 FNYEAQ. Between the trimmed V and J ends, which lost 1 base and 0 bases, there was a span of 13 bases. The DNA for the CDR3 is TGTGCCAGCAGCTTAGATGTCGTGGGCAGCTCTGGAAACACCATATATTTT. Protein: CASSLDVVGSSGNTIYF.

Points on this clone: The junction and the germline gene differ at one end; a read error may be behind it. The chain combines TRBV7-3 with TRBJ2-1, with a tentative D call TRBD2 (7 bases). This CDR3 has 12 residues. Germline V CDR1 and CDR2: SGHTA, FQGTGA. CDR3 sequence: CASSLRGGGNVF. The CDR3 nucleotides read TGTGCCAGCAGCTTAAGGGGAGGGGGGAATGTCTTC.